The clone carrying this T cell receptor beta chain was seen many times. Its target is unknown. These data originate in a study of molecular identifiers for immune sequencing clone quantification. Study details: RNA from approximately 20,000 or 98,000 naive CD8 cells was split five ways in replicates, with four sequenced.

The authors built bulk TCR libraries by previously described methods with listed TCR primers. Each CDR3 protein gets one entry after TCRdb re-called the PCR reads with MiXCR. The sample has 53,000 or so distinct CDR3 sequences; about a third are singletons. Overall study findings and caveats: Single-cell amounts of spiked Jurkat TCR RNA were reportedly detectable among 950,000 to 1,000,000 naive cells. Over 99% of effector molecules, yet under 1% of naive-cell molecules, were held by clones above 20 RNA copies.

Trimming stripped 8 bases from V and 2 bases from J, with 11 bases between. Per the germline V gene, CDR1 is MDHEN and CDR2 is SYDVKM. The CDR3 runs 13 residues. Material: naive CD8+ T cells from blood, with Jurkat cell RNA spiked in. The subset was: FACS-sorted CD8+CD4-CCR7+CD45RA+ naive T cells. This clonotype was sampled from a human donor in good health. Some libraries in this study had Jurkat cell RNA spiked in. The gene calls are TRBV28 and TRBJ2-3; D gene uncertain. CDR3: CASSRTATDTQYF. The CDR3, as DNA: TGTGCCAGCTCGAGGACGGCCACAGATACGCAGTATTTT.